This record looks at one T cell receptor beta chain sequence and its context. It has no known antigen specificity. The sample holds no much larger clone one base away, and base qualities are not on file. V and J are truncated by 4 bases and 5 bases respectively, leaving an intervening sequence of 18 bases. CDR1 SGHDT and CDR2 YYEEEE were looked up in the germline V gene. From the cysteine through the phenylalanine, the CDR3 covers 15 amino acids. Just CDR3 DNA is preserved here, 45 bases in frame from base 1. The immunoSEQ Assay, a bias-controlled multiplex PCR, was used to amplify TCRbeta CDR3 regions from genomic DNA. The original methods were these. Nucleated cell counts per sample were estimated from amplification of reference gene primers within the assay. Sequence reads were collapsed and filtered to measure the absolute abundance of every unique TCRbeta CDR3 rearrangement. For each sample, productive Simpson clonality was calculated by taking the square root of Simpson's diversity index across productive rearrangements. TCRdb mirrors the immuneACCESS table, restricted to in-frame sequences. Some clones are absent from its copies; in checked studies, under half trace to an unresolved V gene, and the reason for the others is unknown. V and J calls and clone size follow that table, whereas D and trimming were derived from the DNA. This sample lists 300,000 to 350,000 clones; about 90% were detected once. The top ten hold under 3.5% of the sample.

This sample stems from a study of blood T cell repertoires in COVID-19 (TCRdb year 2020). Broadly, across the study: Samples covering the acute and convalescent phases of COVID-19 were provided by collaborators in the United States, Italy and Spain. The material from the prospective study consisted of cDNA or gDNA derived from T cells, B-cell-depleted T cells, or PBMCs. Deeply sampled blood TCRbeta repertoires from subjects exposed to, actively infected with, or recovered from COVID-19 were included in the dataset. A freely available public database, intended as a resource for researchers studying the immune response to SARS-CoV-2, is where the repertoires were released. Samples came from the ongoing ImmuneRACE study (first 160 participants) plus 1,254 subjects from 6 global collaborators. Sample metadata almost always included a de-identified subject ID, COVID-19 status, age in years and sex. Where HLA class I and class II types were available, the types were taken from metadata supplied by the sample provider, not from assay-based typing.

The investigation overall reported the following: Clinical and demographic metadata were provided uncurated, with the amount varying by source and participant.

Another Seattle source contributed samples from volunteer blood donors who had recovered from COVID-19. Whole blood was collected in K2EDTA tubes by collaborating institutions according to the institutions' own protocols. Collaborator samples were shipped for TCRbeta analysis as frozen whole blood, isolated PBMCs, or DNA extracted from either sample type. The rearranged chain carries TRBV5-6 and TRBJ1-1, with the D segment identity uncertain. This clonotype was sampled from a woman aged 18-35 years who had recovered from COVID-19. Sequencing input: peripheral blood. CDR3 sequence: CASSPSGNLGTEAFF. The DNA sequence reads TGTGCCAGCAGCCCAAGCGGTAACTTGGGGACTGAAGCTTTCTTT.